This T cell receptor beta chain was retrieved from a study of regulatory T cells in long-lasting Graves disease. Documented time point: newly diagnosed GD, antithyroid drugs for less than 3 months. Making the TCR library involved RNA that had been extracted from PBMCs. The CDR3 covers 16 residues. The V gene's germline CDR1 is MRHNA and CDR2 SNTAGT. The V and J ends lost 0 bases and 1 base respectively, with 12 bases between them. About this clonotype: Its antigen is currently unknown.

CDR3-region Arm-PCR and iRepertoire HTBI primers produced the TCR beta libraries. Each CDR3 protein gets one entry after TCRdb re-called the multiplex PCR reads with MiXCR. In the table there are over 500,000 distinct CDR3 sequences, more than 15% of which are singletons. Findings and limits, study-wide: TRBV28 was favored in persistent disease, as were TRBJ1-2 and TRBJ2-5. Rather than thyroid tissue, only peripheral blood underwent study.

These data were also filed under a second study, of T cells in Graves' hyperthyroidism and ophthalmopathy.

The sample was peripheral blood mononuclear cells (PBMCs), taken at new diagnosis, from a patient treated with antithyroid drugs. This clonotype was sampled from a man younger than 35 with Graves disease. The rearrangement links TRBV6-4 to TRBJ1-1; D is possibly TRBD1 (5 bases). Written as DNA, the CDR3 is TGTGCCAGCAGTGACTCCCTGGGGCACAGGAACACTGAAGCTTTCTTT. It encodes CASSDSLGHRNTEAFF.